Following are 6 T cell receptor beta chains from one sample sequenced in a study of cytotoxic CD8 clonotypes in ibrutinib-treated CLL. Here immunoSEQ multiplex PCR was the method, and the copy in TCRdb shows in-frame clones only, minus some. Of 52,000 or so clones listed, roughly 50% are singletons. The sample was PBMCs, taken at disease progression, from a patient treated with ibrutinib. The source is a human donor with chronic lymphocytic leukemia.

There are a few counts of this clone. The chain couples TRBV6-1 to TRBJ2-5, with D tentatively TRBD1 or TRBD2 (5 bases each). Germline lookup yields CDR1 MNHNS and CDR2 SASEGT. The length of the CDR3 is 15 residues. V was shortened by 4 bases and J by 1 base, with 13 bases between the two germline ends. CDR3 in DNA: TGTGCCAGCAGTGGGACAAGTGGAGGCCAAGAGACCCAGTACTTC. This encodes CASSGTSGGQETQYF.

The CDR3 region is CASRRTGGVGTQYF. The CDR3 DNA is TGTGCCAGCAGGCGGACAGGGGGCGTCGGGACCCAGTACTTC. This chain links TRBV28 with TRBJ2-5; TRBD1 matches at 11 bases. J lost 7 bases, V lost 6 bases, and 7 bases had no gene match. Per the germline V gene, CDR1 is MDHEN and CDR2 is SYDVKM. This CDR3 is 14 amino acids long.

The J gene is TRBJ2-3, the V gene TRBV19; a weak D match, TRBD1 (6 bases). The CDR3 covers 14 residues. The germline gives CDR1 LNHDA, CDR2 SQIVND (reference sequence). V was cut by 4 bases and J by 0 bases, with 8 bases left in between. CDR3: CASSRTVSTDTQYF. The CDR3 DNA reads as TGTGCCAGTAGTAGGACAGTTAGCACAGATACGCAGTATTTT.

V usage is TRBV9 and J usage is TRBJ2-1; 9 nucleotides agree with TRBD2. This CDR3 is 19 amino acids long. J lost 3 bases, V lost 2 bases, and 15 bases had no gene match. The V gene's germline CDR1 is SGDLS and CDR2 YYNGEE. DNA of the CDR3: TGTGCCAGCAGCGTCACGACCCCAGCGGGGGGAAGGTACTACAATGAGCAGTTCTTC. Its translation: CASSVTTPAGGRYYNEQFF. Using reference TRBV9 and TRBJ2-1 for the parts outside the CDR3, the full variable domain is DSGVTQTPKHLITATGQRVTLRCSPRSGDLSVYWYQQSLDQGLQFLIQYYNGEERAKGNILERFSAQQFPDLHSELNLSSLELGDSALYFCASSVTTPAGGRYYNEQFFGPGTRLTVL.

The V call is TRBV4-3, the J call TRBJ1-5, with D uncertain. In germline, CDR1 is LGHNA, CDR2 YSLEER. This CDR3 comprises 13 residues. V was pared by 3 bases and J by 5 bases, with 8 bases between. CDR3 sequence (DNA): TGCGCCAGCAGCCAGGCTGAAGATCAGCCCCAGCATTTT. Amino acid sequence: CASSQAEDQPQHF.

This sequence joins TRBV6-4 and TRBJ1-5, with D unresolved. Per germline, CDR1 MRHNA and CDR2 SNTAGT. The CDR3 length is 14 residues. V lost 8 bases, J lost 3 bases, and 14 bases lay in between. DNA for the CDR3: TGTGCCAGCGTGAGACCGACCCTCAATCAGCCCCAGCATTTT. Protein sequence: CASVRPTLNQPQHF.